The entry below describes one TCR beta chain. The antigen it recognizes is unknown. Per-base qualities were not stored, and no clone one base away is much larger. From the cysteine up to the phenylalanine, the CDR3 has a length of 15 residues. Kept here is only the CDR3 DNA, which spans 45 bases and is read in frame from base 1. V is pared back by 0 bases and J by 2 bases, with 12 bases lying between the germline termini. From a lookup of the germline V gene, CDR1 and CDR2 are SGHDT and YYEEEE. The intended sense of this specimen's time point label: baseline, week 1 (first vaccination visit). What the treatment or condition label conveys for this sample: pre-vaccination baseline after standard-of-care therapy. Newly diagnosed WHO grade 3 or 4 IDH1-mutant astrocytomas showing loss of nuclear ATRX were present in the donors. The samples were drawn from NOA16, a multicentre, single-arm, open-label phase I trial in Germany that tested a mutant IDH1 peptide vaccine in humans for the first time. For immunogenicity testing, the blood drawn at visit V03 was used as the baseline sample. Genomic DNA for TCRB sequencing was isolated from EDTA blood with the DNeasy Blood and Tissue Kit.

This sample is part of a study of a mutant IDH1 vaccine in newly diagnosed glioma (dated by TCRdb to the early 2020s). The study in broad terms: Of the 32 patients who were treated, around 62% were male and roughly 40% were female, and the mean age was about 40 years. Peripheral blood was collected at six visits: V03 (baseline), V05, V07, V10, V12 and V13. Before enrollment, patients had received standard therapy of radiotherapy alone, temozolomide alone, or radiochemotherapy with temozolomide; most received the combination. For exploratory analyses, 25 to 30 treated patients had longitudinal TCRB deep sequencing done wherever samples were available.

Beyond this particular receptor, the publication reports: Selection of PBMC samples for TCRB deep sequencing was based on availability. Immune responses induced by the vaccine were seen in approximately 92% of patients across multiple MHC alleles. No apparent relationship was observed between pseudoprogression and alterations in the top peripheral T cell clonotypes detected by TCRB sequencing. According to the authors, sample limitations meant that analyses of patient blood samples could not be reproduced.

The library was obtained by the immunoSEQ multiplex PCR assay. Following the manufacturer's protocol, the hsTCRB Kit was used to amplify rearranged TCR beta chain sequences. An Illumina MiSeq was used to sequence the TCRB libraries. In the source study's methods: The kit vendor's proprietary platform handled demultiplexing, trimming and gene mapping. The source is immuneACCESS, and TCRdb retained only in-frame sequences with V and J called. Part of the clones is not carried over; for the studies checked, unresolved V genes explain less than half of this, and the remainder is unexplained. From that table come the V and J calls and clone size; the DNA was used to work out D and trimming. In all, the sample holds around 100,000 clones, and around 80% of those were seen once. Together, the top ten hold 5.3% of the sample.

This TCR came from a man aged 40-49 years with glioma. Some clones in this sample may be carry-over from other donors' samples. This specimen was PBMCs, taken from a glioma patient treated with radiotherapy, temozolomide or both. Rearrangement joined TRBV5-6 to TRBJ2-7; a weak D assignment points to TRBD1 (5 bases agree). The DNA reads TGTGCCAGCAGCTTGGTCGGCAGGGCTACCTACGAGCAGTACTTC. The encoded protein is CASSLVGRATYEQYF.